What follows are 2 T cell receptor beta chains derived from one specimen sequenced in a study of CD8+ T cells in alopecia areata. Treatment: oral pan-JAK inhibitor, 5-10 mg twice daily. Sequencing templates came from extracted RNA that was reverse transcribed into cDNA. TCRdb keeps only in-frame clones here, not all; method: immunoSEQ multiplex PCR. The sample holds some 180,000 clones, about 55% seen once. The sample was CD8+ T cells sorted from blood, taken at week 24, from a patient treated with tofacitinib. Receptors originate from a human donor with alopecia areata.

V usage is TRBV13 and J usage is TRBJ1-1; D possibly corresponds to TRBD1 (6 bases). Per germline, CDR1 PRHDT and CDR2 FYEKMQ (reference sequence). The CDR3 length is 15 residues. V was clipped by 1 base and J by 5 bases, with 14 bases between them. The CDR3 sequence: CASSLVGGALTEAFF. The CDR3 DNA sequence: TGTGCCAGCAGCTTAGTCGGGGGGGCATTAACTGAAGCTTTCTTT.

This clone was recorded a few times. The chain recombines TRBV9 with TRBJ1-1; TRBD1 aligns across 8 bases. The CDR3 is 15 amino acids. Germline CDR1 and CDR2: SGDLS and YYNGEE. J lost 2 bases, V lost 0 bases, and 3 bases had no gene match. The CDR3, as DNA: TGTGCCAGCAGCGTAGGACAGGGGTTCAACACTGAAGCTTTCTTT. This gives the protein CASSVGQGFNTEAFF. Supplemented by reference TRBV9 and TRBJ1-1, the full variable domain reads DSGVTQTPKHLITATGQRVTLRCSPRSGDLSVYWYQQSLDQGLQFLIQYYNGEERAKGNILERFSAQQFPDLHSELNLSSLELGDSALYFCASSVGQGFNTEAFFGQGTRLTVV.